This T cell receptor beta chain is from a study of blood T cell repertoires in COVID-19 (dated by TCRdb to about 2020). Study-level background: Collaborator samples came from the United States, Italy and Spain and covered acute and convalescent phases of COVID-19. The material from the prospective study consisted of cDNA or gDNA derived from T cells, B-cell-depleted T cells, or PBMCs. The dataset comprised deeply sampled blood TCRbeta repertoires from subjects exposed to, actively infected with, or recovered from COVID-19. The repertoires were released in a freely available public database intended as a resource for research on the immune response to SARS-CoV-2. The samples were drawn from the first 160 participants of the ongoing ImmuneRACE study and from under 1,500 subjects provided by 6 global collaborators. The sample metadata nearly always contained a de-identified subject ID, COVID-19 status, age in years and sex. Where HLA class I and class II types were available, the types were taken from metadata supplied by the sample provider, not from assay-based typing.

TCRbeta CDR3 regions were amplified from genomic DNA using the immunoSEQ Assay, a bias-controlled multiplex PCR. From the authors' description of their analysis: Nucleated cell counts per sample were estimated from amplification of reference gene primers within the assay. Sequence reads were collapsed and filtered to measure the absolute abundance of every unique TCRbeta CDR3 rearrangement. Productive Simpson clonality was computed per sample as the square root of Simpson's diversity index over productive rearrangements. Held by TCRdb, this immuneACCESS table contains in-frame sequences only and omits some clones. Under half of the omission traces to an unresolved V gene where checked; the cause of the rest is unknown. V, J and clone size were drawn from that table, and D and trimming were deduced from the DNA. In this sample the table shows about 310,000 clones, 87% of which occur a single time. In total, the top ten clones hold about 8.9% of the sample.

Here is what the overall study found, with its caveats: The amount of clinical and demographic metadata varied by source and participant and was provided uncurated.

Participants in the prospective study were enrolled through a virtual design, were aged 18 to 89 years, and lived in roughly 24 United States geographic areas. To assign participants to cohorts, the prospective study relied on clinical history that participants themselves reported in a screening survey and a study questionnaire. Recovered participants in ImmuneRACE Cohort 3 were defined by two consecutive negative NP/OP PCR tests, clearance by a healthcare professional, or resolution of symptoms. Each participant in the prospective study had whole blood, serum and a nasopharyngeal or oropharyngeal swab collected by mobile phlebotomists. Additional blood draws and questionnaires over an approximately 2-month period could optionally be provided by prospective study participants. Blood samples from the prospective study were shipped frozen or at room temperature prior to DNA extraction. V lost 5 bases and J lost 3 bases; the stretch between them is 19 bases long. There are 16 amino acids in the CDR3, from cysteine to phenylalanine inclusive. Here the CDR3 DNA is all that survives: 48 bases in frame from base 1. The germline V gene yields MDHEN for CDR1 and SYDVKM for CDR2.

As for this clone: It has no known antigen specificity. No much larger clone is present one base from it, and per-base qualities are unavailable.

The source material was PBMCs or T cells enriched from blood (not recorded which). The chain employs TRBV28 and TRBJ1-1; matching of 6 bases hints at TRBD1 as the D gene. The TCR sequence derives from a woman aged 18-35 years who had recovered from COVID-19. The CDR3 is CASSGAGSNRDTEAFF. The nucleotide sequence reads TGTGCCAGCAGTGGGGCAGGATCCAACAGGGACACTGAAGCTTTCTTT.